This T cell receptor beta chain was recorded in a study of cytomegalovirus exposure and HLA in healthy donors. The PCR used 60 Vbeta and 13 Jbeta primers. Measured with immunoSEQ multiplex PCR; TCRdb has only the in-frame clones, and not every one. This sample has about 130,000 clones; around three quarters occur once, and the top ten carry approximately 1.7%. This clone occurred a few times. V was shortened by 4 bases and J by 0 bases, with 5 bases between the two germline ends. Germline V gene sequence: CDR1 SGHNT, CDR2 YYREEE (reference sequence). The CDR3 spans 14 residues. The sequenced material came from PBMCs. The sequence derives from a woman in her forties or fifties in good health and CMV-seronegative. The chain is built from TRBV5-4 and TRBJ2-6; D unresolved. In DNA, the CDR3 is TGTGCCAGCAGCGCGGTCTCTGGGGCCAACGTCCTGACTTTC. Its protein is CASSAVSGANVLTF.